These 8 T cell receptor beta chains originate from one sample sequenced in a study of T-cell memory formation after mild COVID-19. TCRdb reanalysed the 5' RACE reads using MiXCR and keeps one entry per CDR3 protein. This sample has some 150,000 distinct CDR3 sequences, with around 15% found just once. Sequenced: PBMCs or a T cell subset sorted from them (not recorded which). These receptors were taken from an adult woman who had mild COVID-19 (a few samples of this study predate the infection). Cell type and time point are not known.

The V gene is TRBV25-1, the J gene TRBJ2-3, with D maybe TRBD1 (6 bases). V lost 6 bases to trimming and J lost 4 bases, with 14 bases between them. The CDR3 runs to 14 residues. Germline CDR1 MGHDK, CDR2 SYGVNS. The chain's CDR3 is CASSLTGLADTQYF. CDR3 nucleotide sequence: TGTGCCAGCAGCCTCACAGGGTTGGCAGATACGCAGTATTTT.

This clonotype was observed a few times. CDR3 in amino acids: CASSFSVGLDEQYF. The CDR3 DNA reads TGTGCCAGCAGCTTCAGCGTTGGACTCGACGAGCAGTACTTC. This chain joins TRBV7-6 and TRBJ2-7, with D perhaps TRBD2 (5 bases). Trimming pared 3 bases from V and 5 bases from J, leaving 14 bases between. The CDR3 is made up of 14 amino acids. Germline assignment: CDR1 SGHVS and CDR2 FNYEAQ.

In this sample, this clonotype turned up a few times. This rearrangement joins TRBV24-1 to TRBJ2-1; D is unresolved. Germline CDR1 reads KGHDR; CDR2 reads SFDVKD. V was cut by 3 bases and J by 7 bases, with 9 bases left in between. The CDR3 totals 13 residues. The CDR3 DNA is TGTGCCACCAGTGATCACGGCCGGAATGAGCAGTTCTTC. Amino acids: CATSDHGRNEQFF.

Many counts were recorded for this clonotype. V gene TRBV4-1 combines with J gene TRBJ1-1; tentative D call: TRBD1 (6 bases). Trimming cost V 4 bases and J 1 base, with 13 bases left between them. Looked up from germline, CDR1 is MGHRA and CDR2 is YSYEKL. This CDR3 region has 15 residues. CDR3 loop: CASSLKQGGNTEAFF. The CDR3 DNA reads TGCGCCAGCAGCCTTAAACAGGGAGGGAACACTGAAGCTTTCTTT.

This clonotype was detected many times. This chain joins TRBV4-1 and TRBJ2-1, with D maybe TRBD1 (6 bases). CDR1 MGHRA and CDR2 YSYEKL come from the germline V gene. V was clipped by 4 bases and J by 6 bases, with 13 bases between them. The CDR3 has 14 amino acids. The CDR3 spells CASSPVQGPNEQFF. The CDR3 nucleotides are TGCGCCAGCAGCCCGGTACAGGGCCCCAATGAGCAGTTCTTC.

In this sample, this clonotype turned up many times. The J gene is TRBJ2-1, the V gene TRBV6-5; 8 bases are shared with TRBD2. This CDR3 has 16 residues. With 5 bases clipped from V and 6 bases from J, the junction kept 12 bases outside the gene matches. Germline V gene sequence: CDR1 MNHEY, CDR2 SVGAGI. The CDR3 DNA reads TGTGCCAGCAGTCCCCTAGCGGGCACCACTTCCAATGAGCAGTTCTTC. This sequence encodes CASSPLAGTTSNEQFF.

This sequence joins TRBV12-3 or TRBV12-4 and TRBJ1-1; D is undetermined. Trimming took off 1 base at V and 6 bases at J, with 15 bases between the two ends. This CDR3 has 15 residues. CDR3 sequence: CASSLVRALGPEAFF. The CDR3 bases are TGTGCCAGCAGTTTAGTAAGGGCCTTAGGCCCTGAAGCTTTCTTT.

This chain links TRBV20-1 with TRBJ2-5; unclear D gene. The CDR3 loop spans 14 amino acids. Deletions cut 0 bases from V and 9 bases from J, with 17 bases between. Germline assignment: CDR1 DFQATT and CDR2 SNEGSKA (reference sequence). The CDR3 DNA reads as TGCAGTGCTAGAGAGCCGGTCTACAATTCTGCCCAGTACTTC. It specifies CSAREPVYNSAQYF.